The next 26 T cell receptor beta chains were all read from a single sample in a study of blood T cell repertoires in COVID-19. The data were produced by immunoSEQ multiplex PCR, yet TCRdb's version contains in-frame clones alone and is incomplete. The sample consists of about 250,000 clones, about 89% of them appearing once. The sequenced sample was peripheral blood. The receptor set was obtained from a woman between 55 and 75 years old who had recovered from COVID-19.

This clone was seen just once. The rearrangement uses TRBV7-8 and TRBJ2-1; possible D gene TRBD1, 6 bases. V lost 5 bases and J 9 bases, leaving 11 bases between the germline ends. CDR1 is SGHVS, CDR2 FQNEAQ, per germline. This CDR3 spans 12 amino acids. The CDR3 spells CASSDPRGEQFF. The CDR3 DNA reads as TGTGCCAGCAGCGACCCCAGGGGTGAGCAGTTCTTC.

The chain's CDR3 is CASSEGRGNTDTQYF. The CDR3 region has the DNA TGTGCCAGCAGTGAGGGGCGGGGAAACACAGATACGCAGTATTTT. This chain connects TRBV6-1 to TRBJ2-3; a weak D match, TRBD2 (6 bases). CDR1 MNHNS and CDR2 SASEGT come from the germline V gene. This CDR3 has 15 residues. Trimming took 3 bases from V and 2 from J, leaving 12 bases between them.

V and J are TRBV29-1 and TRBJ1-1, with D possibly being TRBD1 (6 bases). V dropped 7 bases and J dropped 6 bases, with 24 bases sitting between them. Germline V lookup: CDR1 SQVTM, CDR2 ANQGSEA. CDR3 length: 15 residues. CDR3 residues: CSAYDVRGAGAEAFF. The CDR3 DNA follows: TGCAGCGCCTATGATGTGCGGGGGGCAGGCGCTGAAGCTTTCTTT.

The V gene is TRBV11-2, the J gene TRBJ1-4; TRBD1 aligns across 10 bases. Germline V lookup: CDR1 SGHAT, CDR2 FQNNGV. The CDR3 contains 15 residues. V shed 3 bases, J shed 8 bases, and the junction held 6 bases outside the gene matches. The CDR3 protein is CASSFSGTGEEKLFF. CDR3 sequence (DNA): TGTGCCAGCAGCTTTTCCGGGACAGGGGAGGAAAAACTGTTTTTT.

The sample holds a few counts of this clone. The CDR3 DNA reads TGTGCCAGTAGTATTCTGAGGGATCAGCCCCAGCATTTT. Protein product: CASSILRDQPQHF. J is TRBJ1-5 and V is TRBV19; no clear D. V was trimmed by 3 bases and J by 5 bases, leaving 8 bases between them. The CDR3 extends over 13 amino acids. Germline CDR1 and CDR2: LNHDA and SQIVND (reference sequence). Filled out from reference TRBV19 and TRBJ1-5, the complete variable domain reads DGGITQSPKYLFRKEGQNVTLSCEQNLNHDAMYWYRQDPGQGLRLIYYSQIVNDFQKGDIAEGYSVSREKKESFPLTVTSAQKNPTAFYLCASSILRDQPQHFGDGTRLSIL.

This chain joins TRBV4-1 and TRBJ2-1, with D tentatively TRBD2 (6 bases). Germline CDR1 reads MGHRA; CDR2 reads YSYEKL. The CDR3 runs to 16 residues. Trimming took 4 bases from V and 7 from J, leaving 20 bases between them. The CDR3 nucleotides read TGCGCCAGCAGCCCGACCCAGCGTCGTGGGGGGAATGAGCAGTTCTTC. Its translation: CASSPTQRRGGNEQFF.

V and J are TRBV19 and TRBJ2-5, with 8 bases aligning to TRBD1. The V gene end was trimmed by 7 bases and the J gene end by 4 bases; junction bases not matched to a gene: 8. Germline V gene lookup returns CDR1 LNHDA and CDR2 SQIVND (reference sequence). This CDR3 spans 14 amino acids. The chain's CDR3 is CASTDRGGLETQYF. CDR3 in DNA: TGTGCCAGTACTGACAGGGGAGGACTAGAGACCCAGTACTTC.

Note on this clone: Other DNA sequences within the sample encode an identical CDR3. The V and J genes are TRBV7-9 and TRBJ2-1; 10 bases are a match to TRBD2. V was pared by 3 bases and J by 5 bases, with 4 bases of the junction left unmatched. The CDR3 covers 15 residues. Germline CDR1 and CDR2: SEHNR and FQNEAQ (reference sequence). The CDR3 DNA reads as TGTGCCAGCAGCTTCCGGACTAGCGGCCACAATGAGCAGTTCTTC. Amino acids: CASSFRTSGHNEQFF.

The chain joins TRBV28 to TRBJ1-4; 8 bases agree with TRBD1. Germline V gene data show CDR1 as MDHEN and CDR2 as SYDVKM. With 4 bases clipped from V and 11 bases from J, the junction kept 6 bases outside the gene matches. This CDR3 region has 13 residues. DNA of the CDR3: TGTGCCAGCAGTTCCGGACAGGGTGGGAAACTGTTTTTT. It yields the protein CASSSGQGGKLFF.

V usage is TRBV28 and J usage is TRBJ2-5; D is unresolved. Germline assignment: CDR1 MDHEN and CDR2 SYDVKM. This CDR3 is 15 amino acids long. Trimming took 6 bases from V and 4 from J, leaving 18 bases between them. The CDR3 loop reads CASRRARVPLETQYF. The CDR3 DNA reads TGTGCCAGCAGGCGCGCTCGGGTCCCTTTAGAGACCCAGTACTTC.

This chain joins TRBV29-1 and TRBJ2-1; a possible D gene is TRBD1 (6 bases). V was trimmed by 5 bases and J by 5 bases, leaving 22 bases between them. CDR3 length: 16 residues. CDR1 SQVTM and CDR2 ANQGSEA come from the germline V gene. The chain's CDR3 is CSVQGSGLNTNNEQFF. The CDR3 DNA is TGCAGCGTTCAGGGGTCGGGCTTAAACACGAACAATGAGCAGTTCTTC.

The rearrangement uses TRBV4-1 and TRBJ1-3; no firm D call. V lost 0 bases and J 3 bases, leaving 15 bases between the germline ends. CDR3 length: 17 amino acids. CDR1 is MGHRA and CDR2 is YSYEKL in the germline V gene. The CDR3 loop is CASSQDTPGLLGNTIYF. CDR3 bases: TGCGCCAGCAGCCAAGACACCCCGGGGTTACTTGGAAACACCATATATTTT.

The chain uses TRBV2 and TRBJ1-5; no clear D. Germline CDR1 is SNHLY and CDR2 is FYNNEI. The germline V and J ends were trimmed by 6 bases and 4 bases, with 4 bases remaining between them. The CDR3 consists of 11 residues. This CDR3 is CASSENQPQHF. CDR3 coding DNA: TGTGCCAGCAGCGAGAATCAGCCCCAGCATTTT.

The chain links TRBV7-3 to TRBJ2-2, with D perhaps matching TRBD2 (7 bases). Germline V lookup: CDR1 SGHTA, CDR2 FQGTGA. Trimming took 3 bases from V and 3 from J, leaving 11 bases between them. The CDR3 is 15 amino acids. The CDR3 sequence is CASSFLGGDTGELFF. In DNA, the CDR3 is TGTGCCAGCAGCTTTTTAGGGGGGGACACCGGGGAGCTGTTTTTT.

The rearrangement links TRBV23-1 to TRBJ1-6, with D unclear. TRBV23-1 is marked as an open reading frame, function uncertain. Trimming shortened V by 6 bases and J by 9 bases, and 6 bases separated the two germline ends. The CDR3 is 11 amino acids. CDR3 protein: CASRAASPLHF. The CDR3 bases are TGCGCCAGCAGGGCTGCTTCACCCCTCCACTTT.

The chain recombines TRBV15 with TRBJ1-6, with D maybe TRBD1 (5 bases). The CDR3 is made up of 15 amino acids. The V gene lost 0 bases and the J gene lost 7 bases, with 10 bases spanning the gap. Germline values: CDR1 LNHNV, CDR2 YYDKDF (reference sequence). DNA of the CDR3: TGTGCCACCAGCAGAGAAGTCGGGGGGAATTCACCCCTCCACTTT. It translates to CATSREVGGNSPLHF.

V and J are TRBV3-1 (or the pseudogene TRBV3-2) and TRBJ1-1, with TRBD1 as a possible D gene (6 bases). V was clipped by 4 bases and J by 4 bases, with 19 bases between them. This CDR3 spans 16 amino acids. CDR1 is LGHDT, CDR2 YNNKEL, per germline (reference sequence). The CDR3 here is CASSRPTGTSTTEAFF. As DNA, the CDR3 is TGTGCCAGCAGCCGCCCTACCGGGACATCGACCACTGAAGCTTTCTTT.

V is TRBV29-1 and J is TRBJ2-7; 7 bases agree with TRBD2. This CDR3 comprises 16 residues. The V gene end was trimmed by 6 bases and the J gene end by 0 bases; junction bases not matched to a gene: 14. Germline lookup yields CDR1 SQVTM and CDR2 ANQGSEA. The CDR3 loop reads CSVSGGGRSSSYEQYF. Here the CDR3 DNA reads TGCAGCGTCTCTGGGGGGGGACGGTCGAGCTCCTACGAGCAGTACTTC.

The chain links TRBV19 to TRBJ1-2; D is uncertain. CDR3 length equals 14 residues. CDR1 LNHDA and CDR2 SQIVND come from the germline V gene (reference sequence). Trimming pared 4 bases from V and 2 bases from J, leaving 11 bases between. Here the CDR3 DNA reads TGTGCCAGTAGTACGCGACACACCAACTATGGCTACACCTTC. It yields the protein CASSTRHTNYGYTF.

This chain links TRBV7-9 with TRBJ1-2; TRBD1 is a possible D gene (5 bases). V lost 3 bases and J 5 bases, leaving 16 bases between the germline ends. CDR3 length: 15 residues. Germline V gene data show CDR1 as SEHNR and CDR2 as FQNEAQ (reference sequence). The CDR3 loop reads CASSFSNRHLYGYTF. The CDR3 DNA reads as TGTGCCAGCAGCTTCAGTAACAGGCATCTTTATGGCTACACCTTC.

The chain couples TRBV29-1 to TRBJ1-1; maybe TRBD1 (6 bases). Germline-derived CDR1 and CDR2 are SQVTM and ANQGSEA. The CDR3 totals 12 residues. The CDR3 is CSVSGAETEAFF. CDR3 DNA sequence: TGCAGTGTCTCAGGGGCTGAGACTGAAGCTTTCTTT.

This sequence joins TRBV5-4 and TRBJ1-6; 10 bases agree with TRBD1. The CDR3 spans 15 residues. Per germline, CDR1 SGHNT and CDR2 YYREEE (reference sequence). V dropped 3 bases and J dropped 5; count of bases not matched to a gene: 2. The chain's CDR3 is CASSSGQGNNSPLHF. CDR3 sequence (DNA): TGTGCCAGCAGCTCGGGACAGGGGAATAATTCACCCCTCCACTTT.

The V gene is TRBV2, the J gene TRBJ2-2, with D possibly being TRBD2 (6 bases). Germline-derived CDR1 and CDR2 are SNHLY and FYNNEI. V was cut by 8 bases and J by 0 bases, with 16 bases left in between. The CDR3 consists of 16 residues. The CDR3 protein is CASGGIPRANTGELFF. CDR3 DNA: TGTGCCAGCGGAGGGATTCCGAGGGCGAACACCGGGGAGCTGTTTTTT.

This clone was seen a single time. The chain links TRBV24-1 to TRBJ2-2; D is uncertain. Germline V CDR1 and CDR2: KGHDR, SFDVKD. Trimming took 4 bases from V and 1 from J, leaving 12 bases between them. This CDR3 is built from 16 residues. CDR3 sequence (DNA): TGTGCCACCAGTGACACCACTCATTGGAACACCGGGGAGCTGTTTTTT. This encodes CATSDTTHWNTGELFF.

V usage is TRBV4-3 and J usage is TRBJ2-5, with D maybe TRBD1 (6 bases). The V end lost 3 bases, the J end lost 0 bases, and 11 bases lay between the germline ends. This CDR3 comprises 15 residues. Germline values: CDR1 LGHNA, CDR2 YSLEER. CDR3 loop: CASSQLQGYQETQYF. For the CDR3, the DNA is TGCGCCAGCAGCCAGTTGCAGGGGTACCAAGAGACCCAGTACTTC.

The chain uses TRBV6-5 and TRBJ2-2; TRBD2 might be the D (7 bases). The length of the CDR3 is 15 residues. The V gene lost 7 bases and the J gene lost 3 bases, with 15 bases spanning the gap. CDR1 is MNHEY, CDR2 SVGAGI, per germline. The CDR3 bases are TGTGCCAGCATCAAAGGGGGGGTCGACACCGGGGAGCTGTTTTTT. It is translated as CASIKGGVDTGELFF.